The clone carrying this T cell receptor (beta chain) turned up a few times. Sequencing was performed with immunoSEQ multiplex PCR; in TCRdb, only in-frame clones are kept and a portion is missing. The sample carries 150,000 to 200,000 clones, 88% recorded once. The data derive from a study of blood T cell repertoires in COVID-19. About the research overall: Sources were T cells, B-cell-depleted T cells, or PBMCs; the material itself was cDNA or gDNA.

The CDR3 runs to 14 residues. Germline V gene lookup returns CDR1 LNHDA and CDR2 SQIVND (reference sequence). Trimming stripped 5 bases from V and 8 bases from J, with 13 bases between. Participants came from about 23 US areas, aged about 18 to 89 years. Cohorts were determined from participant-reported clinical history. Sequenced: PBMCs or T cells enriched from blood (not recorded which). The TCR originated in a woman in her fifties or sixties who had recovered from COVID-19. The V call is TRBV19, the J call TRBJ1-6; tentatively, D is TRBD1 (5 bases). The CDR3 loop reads CASSLRGRDSPLHF. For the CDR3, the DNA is TGTGCCAGTAGTTTGCGGGGCCGGGATTCACCCCTCCACTTT.